The 8 T cell receptor beta chains reported below all come from one sample, sequenced in a study of PD-L1 blockade in urothelial cancer. Profiled with immunoSEQ multiplex PCR; TCRdb holds only in-frame clones, not every one. The table lists about 42,000 clones, about 80% of them singletons. Sequenced material: PBMCs, taken around atezolizumab (anti-PD-L1) treatment. These receptors originate from an older man with urothelial cancer.

V is TRBV5-1 and J is TRBJ1-4, with D hard to call. CDR3 length: 13 amino acids. V lost 1 base, J lost 7 bases, and 8 bases lay in between. Germline V CDR1 and CDR2: SGHRS, YFSETQ. The DNA of the CDR3 is TGCGCCAGCAGCTTGTCCCCGGGTGAAAAACTGTTTTTT. Protein: CASSLSPGEKLFF.

This clone was observed a handful of times. This chain connects TRBV6-6 to TRBJ2-3; 14 bases agree with TRBD2. The CDR3 has 15 residues. Losses at the gene ends were 6 bases for V and 5 bases for J; bases not matched to a gene: 4. CDR1 is MNHNY and CDR2 is SVGAGI in the germline V gene (reference sequence). CDR3 sequence reads: CASRRTSGRKDTQYF. The CDR3 nucleotides read TGTGCCAGCAGAAGGACTAGCGGGAGGAAAGATACGCAGTATTTT.

CDR3 DNA: TGTGCCAGCGGTCTCGGGAGTGAGGACGAGCAGTACTTC. Its translation: CASGLGSEDEQYF. The chain combines TRBV28 with TRBJ2-7; perhaps TRBD2 as D (6 bases). This CDR3 is 13 amino acids long. Germline V gives CDR1 MDHEN, CDR2 SYDVKM. Trimming cost V 8 bases and J 5 bases, with 16 bases left between them.

This chain links TRBV19 with TRBJ2-7; possibly TRBD1 for D (7 bases). The V gene lost 6 bases and the J gene lost 5 bases, with 17 bases spanning the gap. The CDR3 has 14 amino acids. CDR1 LNHDA and CDR2 SQIVND come from the germline V gene (reference sequence). The CDR3 bases are TGTGCCAGTAGAGACAGGGCGGGGTCTCACGAGCAGTACTTC. Its protein product is CASRDRAGSHEQYF.

The rearrangement uses TRBV7-2 and TRBJ1-2, with D possibly being TRBD1 (6 bases). This CDR3 region has 13 residues. Trimming removed 8 bases at V and 5 bases at J, with 15 bases between. The germline gives CDR1 SGHTA, CDR2 FQGNSA. CDR3 bases: TGTGCCAGCGGAACAGGGCTTAGGTATGGCTACACCTTC. It codes for CASGTGLRYGYTF. Full variable domain (outside the CDR3, taken from reference TRBV7-2 and TRBJ1-2): GAGVSQSPSNKVTEKGKDVELRCDPISGHTALYWYRQSLGQGLEFLIYFQGNSAPDKSGLPSDRFSAERTGGSVSTLTIQRTQQEDSAVYLCASGTGLRYGYTFGSGTRLTVV.

The rearrangement joins TRBV29-1 to TRBJ2-3; TRBD2 matches 10 bases. Germline values: CDR1 SQVTM, CDR2 ANQGSEA. J gave up 8 bases and V 4 bases, and 6 bases lay outside the gene matches. CDR3 length: 13 amino acids. CDR3 loop: CSVVRTSGTTQYF. The CDR3 DNA sequence: TGCAGCGTTGTTAGGACTAGCGGAACTACGCAGTATTTT.

This chain connects TRBV19 to TRBJ2-2; unclear D gene. The CDR3 has 15 residues. Germline V CDR1 and CDR2: LNHDA, SQIVND (reference sequence). V lost 4 bases, J lost 0 bases, and 9 bases lay in between. In nucleotides, the CDR3 is TGTGCCAGTAGTACTCAGGCTGCGAACACCGGGGAGCTGTTTTTT. It specifies CASSTQAANTGELFF.

The chain couples TRBV18 to TRBJ2-1; 9 bases are a match to TRBD1. This CDR3 is built from 15 residues. The V gene's germline CDR1 is KGHSH and CDR2 LQKENI. V lost 3 bases to trimming and J lost 5 bases; unmatched junction nucleotides: 5. DNA of the CDR3: TGTGCCAGCTCACCTATCGGGACAGGGAACAATGAGCAGTTCTTC. It encodes CASSPIGTGNNEQFF.